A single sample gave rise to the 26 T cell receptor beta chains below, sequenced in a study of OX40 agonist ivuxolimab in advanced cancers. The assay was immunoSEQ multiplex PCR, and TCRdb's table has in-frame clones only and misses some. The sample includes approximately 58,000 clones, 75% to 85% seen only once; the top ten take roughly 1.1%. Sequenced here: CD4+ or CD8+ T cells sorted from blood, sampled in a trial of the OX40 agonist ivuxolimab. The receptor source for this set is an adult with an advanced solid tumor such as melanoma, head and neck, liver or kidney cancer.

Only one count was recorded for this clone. CDR3: CASSVVGLAGNTIYF. The CDR3, as DNA: TGTGCCAGCAGCGTAGTCGGGCTAGCAGGAAACACCATATATTTT. The rearrangement links TRBV9 to TRBJ1-3, with D unclear. This CDR3 contains 15 residues. Germline V gene sequence: CDR1 SGDLS, CDR2 YYNGEE. V was pared by 0 bases and J by 4 bases, with 11 bases between.

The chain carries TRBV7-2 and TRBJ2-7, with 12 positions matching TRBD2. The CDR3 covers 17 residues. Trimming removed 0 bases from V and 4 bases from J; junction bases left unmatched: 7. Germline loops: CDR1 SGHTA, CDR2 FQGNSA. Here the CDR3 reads CASSLAASGGARYEQYF. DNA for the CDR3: TGTGCCAGCAGCTTAGCAGCTAGCGGGGGGGCCCGGTACGAGCAGTACTTC.

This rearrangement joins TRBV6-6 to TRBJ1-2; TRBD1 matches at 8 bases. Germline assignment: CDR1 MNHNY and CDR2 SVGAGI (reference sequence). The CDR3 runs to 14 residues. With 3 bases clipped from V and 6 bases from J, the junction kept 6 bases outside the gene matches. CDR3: CASSYSGGADGYTF. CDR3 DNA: TGTGCCAGCAGTTATTCAGGGGGCGCCGATGGCTACACCTTC.

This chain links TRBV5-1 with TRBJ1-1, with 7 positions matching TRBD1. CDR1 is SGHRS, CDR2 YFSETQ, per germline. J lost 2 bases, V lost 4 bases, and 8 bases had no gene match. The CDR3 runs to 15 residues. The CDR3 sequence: CASSVLGQLNTEAFF. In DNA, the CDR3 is TGCGCCAGCAGCGTTCTGGGACAGCTCAACACTGAAGCTTTCTTT.

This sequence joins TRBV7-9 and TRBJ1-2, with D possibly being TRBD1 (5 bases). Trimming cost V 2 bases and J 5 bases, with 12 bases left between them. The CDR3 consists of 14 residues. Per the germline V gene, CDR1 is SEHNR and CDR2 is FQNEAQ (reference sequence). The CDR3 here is CASSLNVGGYGYTF. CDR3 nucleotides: TGTGCCAGCAGCTTAAATGTTGGGGGATATGGCTACACCTTC.

This CDR3 reads CASSEESFVGTEAFF. The CDR3 DNA sequence: TGTGCCAGCAGTGAAGAATCCTTCGTAGGAACTGAAGCTTTCTTT. V and J are TRBV2 and TRBJ1-1; unclear D gene. CDR3 length: 15 amino acids. V gave up 1 base and J gave up 5 bases, with 14 bases separating them. Germline loops: CDR1 SNHLY, CDR2 FYNNEI.

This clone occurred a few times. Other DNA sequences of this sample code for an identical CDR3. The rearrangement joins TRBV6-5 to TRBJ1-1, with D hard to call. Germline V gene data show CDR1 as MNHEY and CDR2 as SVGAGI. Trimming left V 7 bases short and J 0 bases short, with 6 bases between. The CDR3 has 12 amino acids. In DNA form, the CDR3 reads TGTGCCAGCAAAGGAATGAACACTGAAGCTTTCTTT. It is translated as CASKGMNTEAFF.

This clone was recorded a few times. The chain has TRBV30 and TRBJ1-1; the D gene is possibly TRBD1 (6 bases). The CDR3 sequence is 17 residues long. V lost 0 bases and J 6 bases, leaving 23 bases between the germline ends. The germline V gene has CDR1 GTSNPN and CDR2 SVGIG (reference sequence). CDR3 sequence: CAWSVYIPFRGIPEAFF. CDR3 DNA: TGTGCCTGGAGTGTATATATACCCTTCAGGGGAATCCCTGAAGCTTTCTTT.

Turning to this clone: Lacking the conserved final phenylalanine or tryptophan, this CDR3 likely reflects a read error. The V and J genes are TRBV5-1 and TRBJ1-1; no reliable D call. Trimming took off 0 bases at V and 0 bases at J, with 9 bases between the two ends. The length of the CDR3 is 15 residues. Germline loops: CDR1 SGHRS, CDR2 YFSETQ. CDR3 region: CASSLVGRLNTEAFL. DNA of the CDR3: TGCGCCAGCAGCTTGGTAGGTCGGCTGAACACTGAAGCTTTCCTT.

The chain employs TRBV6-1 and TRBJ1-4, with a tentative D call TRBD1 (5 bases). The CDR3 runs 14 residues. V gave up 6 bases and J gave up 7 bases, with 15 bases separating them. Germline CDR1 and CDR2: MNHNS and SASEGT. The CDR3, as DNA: TGTGCCAGCAGGGATAGGGGCATTTTTGAAAAACTGTTTTTT. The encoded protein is CASRDRGIFEKLFF.

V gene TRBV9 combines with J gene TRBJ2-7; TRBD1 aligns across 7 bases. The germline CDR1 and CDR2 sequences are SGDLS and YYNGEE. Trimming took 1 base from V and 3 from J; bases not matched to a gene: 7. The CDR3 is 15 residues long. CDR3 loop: CASSVYPTGFYEQYF. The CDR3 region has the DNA TGTGCCAGCAGCGTATACCCGACAGGGTTCTACGAGCAGTACTTC.

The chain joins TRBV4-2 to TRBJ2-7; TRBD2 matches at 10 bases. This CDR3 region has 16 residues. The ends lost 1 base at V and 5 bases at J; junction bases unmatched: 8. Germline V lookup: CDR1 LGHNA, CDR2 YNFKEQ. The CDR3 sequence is CASSQVSSGRANEQYF. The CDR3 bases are TGTGCCAGCAGCCAAGTGTCAAGCGGGAGGGCTAACGAGCAGTACTTC.

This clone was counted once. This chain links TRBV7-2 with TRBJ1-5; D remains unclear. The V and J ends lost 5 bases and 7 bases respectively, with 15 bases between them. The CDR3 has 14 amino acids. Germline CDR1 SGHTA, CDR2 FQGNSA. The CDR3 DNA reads TGTGCCAGCAGCCCAGAGGTCAGTAGGCAGCCCCAGCATTTT. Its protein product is CASSPEVSRQPQHF.

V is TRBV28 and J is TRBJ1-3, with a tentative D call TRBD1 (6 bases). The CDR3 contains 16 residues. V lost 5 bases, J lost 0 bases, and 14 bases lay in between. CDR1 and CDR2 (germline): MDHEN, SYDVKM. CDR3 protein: CASSEPTGHSGNTIYF. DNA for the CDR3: TGTGCCAGCAGTGAACCTACAGGGCACTCTGGAAACACCATATATTTT.

The CDR3 nucleotides are TGTGCCAGCAGCTTACAGGCACTAGCGGGATACAATGAGCAGTTCTTC. Protein product: CASSLQALAGYNEQFF. This chain connects TRBV7-3 to TRBJ2-1; TRBD2 matches at 10 bases. Germline V lookup: CDR1 SGHTA, CDR2 FQGTGA. Losses at the gene ends were 2 bases for V and 4 bases for J; bases not matched to a gene: 5. CDR3 size: 16 residues. Drawing the rest from reference TRBV7-3 and TRBJ2-1, the complete variable domain is GAGVSQTPSNKVTEKGKYVELRCDPISGHTALYWYRQSLGQGPEFLIYFQGTGAADDSGLPNDRFFAVRPEGSVSTLKIQRTERGDSAVYLCASSLQALAGYNEQFFGPGTRLTVL.

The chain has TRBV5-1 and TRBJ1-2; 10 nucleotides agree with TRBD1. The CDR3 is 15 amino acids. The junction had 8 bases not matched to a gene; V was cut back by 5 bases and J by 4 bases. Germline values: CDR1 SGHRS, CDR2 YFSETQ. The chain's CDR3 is CASRGDRGLSYGYTF. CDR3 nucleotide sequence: TGCGCCAGCAGAGGTGACAGGGGGCTCAGCTATGGCTACACCTTC.

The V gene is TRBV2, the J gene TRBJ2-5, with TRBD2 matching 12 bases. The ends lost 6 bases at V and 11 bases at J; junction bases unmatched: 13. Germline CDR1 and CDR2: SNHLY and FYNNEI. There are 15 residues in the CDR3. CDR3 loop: CASRPLAGGPGEQYF. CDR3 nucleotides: TGTGCCAGCAGGCCTCTAGCGGGGGGGCCGGGGGAGCAGTACTTC. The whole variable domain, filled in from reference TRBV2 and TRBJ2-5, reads EPEVTQTPSHQVTQMGQEVILRCVPISNHLYFYWYRQILGQKVEFLVSFYNNEISEKSEIFDDQFSVERPDGSNFTLKIRSTKLEDSAMYFCASRPLAGGPGEQYFGPGTRLLVL.

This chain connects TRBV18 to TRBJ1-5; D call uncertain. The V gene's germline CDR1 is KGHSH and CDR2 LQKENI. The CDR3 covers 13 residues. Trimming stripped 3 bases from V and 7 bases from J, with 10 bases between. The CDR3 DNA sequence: TGTGCCAGCTCACCGACCCAAAGGCAGCCCCAGCATTTT. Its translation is CASSPTQRQPQHF.

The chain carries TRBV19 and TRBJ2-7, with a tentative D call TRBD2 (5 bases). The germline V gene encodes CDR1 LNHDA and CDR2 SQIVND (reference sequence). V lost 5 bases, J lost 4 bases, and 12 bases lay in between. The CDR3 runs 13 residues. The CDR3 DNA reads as TGTGCCAGTAGTGTCCGGGATGCTTACGAGCAGTACTTC. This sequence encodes CASSVRDAYEQYF. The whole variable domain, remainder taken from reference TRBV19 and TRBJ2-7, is DGGITQSPKYLFRKEGQNVTLSCEQNLNHDAMYWYRQDPGQGLRLIYYSQIVNDFQKGDIAEGYSVSREKKESFPLTVTSAQKNPTAFYLCASSVRDAYEQYFGPGTRLTVT.

The CDR3 here is CASRPGQSEQYF. CDR3 DNA sequence: TGTGCCAGCAGACCTGGACAGAGCGAGCAGTACTTC. The V and J genes are TRBV6-6 and TRBJ2-7; TRBD1 is a possible D gene (6 bases). V was shortened by 6 bases and J by 6 bases, with 12 bases between the two germline ends. The length of the CDR3 is 12 residues. Germline loops: CDR1 MNHNY, CDR2 SVGAGI (reference sequence).

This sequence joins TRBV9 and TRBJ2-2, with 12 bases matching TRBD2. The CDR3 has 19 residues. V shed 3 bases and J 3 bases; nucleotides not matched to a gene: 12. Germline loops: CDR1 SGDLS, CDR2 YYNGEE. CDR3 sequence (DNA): TGTGCCAGCAGCGCGTTGAGAGAGACTAGCGGGAGTTACACCGGGGAGCTGTTTTTT. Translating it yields CASSALRETSGSYTGELFF.

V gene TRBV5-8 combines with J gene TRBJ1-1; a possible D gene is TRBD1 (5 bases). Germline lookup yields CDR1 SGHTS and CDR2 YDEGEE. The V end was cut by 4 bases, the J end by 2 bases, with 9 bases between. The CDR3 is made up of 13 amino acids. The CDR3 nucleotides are TGTGCCAGCAGCCGGGACGGTAACACTGAAGCTTTCTTT. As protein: CASSRDGNTEAFF. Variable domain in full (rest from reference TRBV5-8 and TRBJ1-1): EAGVTQSPTHLIKTRGQQATLRCSPISGHTSVYWYQQALGLGLQFLLWYDEGEERNRGNFPPRFSGRQFPNYSSELNVNALELEDSALYLCASSRDGNTEAFFGQGTRLTVV.

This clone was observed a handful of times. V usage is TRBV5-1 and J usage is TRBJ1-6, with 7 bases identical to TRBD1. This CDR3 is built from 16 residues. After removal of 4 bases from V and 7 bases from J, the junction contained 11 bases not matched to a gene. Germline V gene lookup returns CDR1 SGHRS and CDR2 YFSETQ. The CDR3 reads CASSRQGSGTNSPLHF. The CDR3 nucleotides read TGCGCCAGCAGCCGACAGGGATCAGGAACAAATTCACCCCTCCACTTT.

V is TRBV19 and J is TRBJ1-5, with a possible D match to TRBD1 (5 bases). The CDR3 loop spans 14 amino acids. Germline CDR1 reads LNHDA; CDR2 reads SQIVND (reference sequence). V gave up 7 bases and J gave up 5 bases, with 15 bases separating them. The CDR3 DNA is TGTGCCAGTATGGACACCAGTGGTTATCAGCCCCAGCATTTT. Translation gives CASMDTSGYQPQHF.

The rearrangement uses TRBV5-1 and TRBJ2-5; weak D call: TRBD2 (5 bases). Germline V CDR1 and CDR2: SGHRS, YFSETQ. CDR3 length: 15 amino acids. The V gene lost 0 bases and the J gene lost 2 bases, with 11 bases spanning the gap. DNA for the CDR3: TGCGCCAGCAGCTTGGGGCGGAGCGGACAAGAGACCCAGTACTTC. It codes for CASSLGRSGQETQYF. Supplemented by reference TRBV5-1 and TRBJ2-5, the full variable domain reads KAGVTQTPRYLIKTRGQQVTLSCSPISGHRSVSWYQQTPGQGLQFLFEYFSETQRNKGNFPGRFSGRQFSNSRSEMNVSTLELGDSALYLCASSLGRSGQETQYFGPGTRLLVL.

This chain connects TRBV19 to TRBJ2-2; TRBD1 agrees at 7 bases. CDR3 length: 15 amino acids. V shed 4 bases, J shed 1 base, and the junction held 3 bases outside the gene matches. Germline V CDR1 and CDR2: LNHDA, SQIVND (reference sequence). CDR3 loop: CASSTRDRNTGELFF. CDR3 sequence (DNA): TGTGCCAGTAGTACTCGGGACAGGAACACCGGGGAGCTGTTTTTT.